This TCR beta chain came from a study of blood T cells in healthy people across ages. Study outcomes and limitations: Per million T cells, TCR beta diversity dropped about linearly as age rose. Long-lived donors carried more naive CD4+ cells and greater diversity than aged donors.

This clonotype was recorded at least ten times. Its cognate antigen is unknown. A J-beta primer mix and a sample-barcoded 5' primer were used in a second PCR of about 7 to 12 cycles. Researchers report that a template-switch adaptor with 12 random nucleotides tagged each cDNA molecule. TCRdb reprocessed the 5' RACE reads with MiXCR, giving one entry per CDR3 protein. Here the sample spans about 1.7 million distinct CDR3 sequences, roughly 30% being singletons. This receptor was taken from a woman between 25 and 40 years old in good health. The source material was blood.

The CDR3 nucleotides are TGCAGCGTTGCCCGTAGGGGCGATGAGCAGTTCTTC. This codes for CSVARRGDEQFF. V and J are TRBV29-1 and TRBJ2-1, with TRBD1 as a possible D gene (5 bases). This CDR3 is 12 amino acids long. Trimming stripped 4 bases from V and 8 bases from J, with 12 bases between. Germline CDR1 is SQVTM and CDR2 is ANQGSEA.